The subject of this entry is one T cell receptor beta chain. The data were produced by immunoSEQ multiplex PCR, yet TCRdb's version contains in-frame clones alone and is incomplete. The sample lists 190,000 or so clones; just under 95% were seen once. This sample was taken from a study of control samples from healthy donors and cancer patients. V gave up 3 bases and J gave up 7 bases, with 15 bases separating them. Germline V lookup: CDR1 KGHSH, CDR2 LQKENI. CDR3 length equals 14 residues. J is TRBJ1-2 and V is TRBV18; D possibly corresponds to TRBD1 (5 bases). This TCR came from a young man in good health. Sequenced input: blood. In nucleotides, the CDR3 is TGTGCCAGCTCACCGCAGGGATACGGTACTGGCTACACCTTC. It encodes CASSPQGYGTGYTF.